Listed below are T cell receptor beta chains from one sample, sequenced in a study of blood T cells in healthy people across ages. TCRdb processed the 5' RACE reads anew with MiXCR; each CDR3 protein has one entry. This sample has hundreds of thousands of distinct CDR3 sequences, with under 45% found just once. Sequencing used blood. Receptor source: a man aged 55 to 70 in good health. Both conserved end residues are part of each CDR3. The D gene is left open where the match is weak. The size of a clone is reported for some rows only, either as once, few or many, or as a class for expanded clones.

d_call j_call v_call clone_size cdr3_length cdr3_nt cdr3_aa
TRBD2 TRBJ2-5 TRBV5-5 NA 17 TGTGCCAGCAGCCATACCTCTCTAGCGGGGGGACAAGAGACCCAGTACTTC CASSHTSLAGGQETQYF
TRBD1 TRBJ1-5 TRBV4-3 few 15 TGCGCCAGCAGCCAAGGACAGGGGGCCGATCAGCCCCAGCATTTT CASSQGQGADQPQHF
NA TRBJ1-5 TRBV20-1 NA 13 TGCAGTGCTACACAGGGAGGCAATCAGCCCCAGCATTTT CSATQGGNQPQHF
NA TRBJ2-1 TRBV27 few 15 TGTGCCAGCAGTTCCGACAGGCCCCTCTACAATGAGCAGTTCTTC CASSSDRPLYNEQFF
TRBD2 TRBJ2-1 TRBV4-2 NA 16 TGTGCCAGCAGCCAAGTCGGGGGGATGGTCTACAATGAGCAGTTCTTC CASSQVGGMVYNEQFF
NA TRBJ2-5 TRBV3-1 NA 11 TGTGCCAGCAGCCAAATGGCAGAGCAGTACTTC CASSQMAEQYF
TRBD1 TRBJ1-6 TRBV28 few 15 TGTGCCAGCAGTTCATCAGGGGGCGCGGATTCACCCCTCCACTTT CASSSSGGADSPLHF
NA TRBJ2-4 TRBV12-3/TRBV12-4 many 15 TGTGCCAGCAGCTTAGGGGCGGGGGCCAAAAACATTCAGTACTTC CASSLGAGAKNIQYF
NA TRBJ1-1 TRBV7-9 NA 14 TGTGCCAGCAGCGCCCTGGACAGTCTCGTCGTAGCTTTCTTT CASSALDSLVVAFF
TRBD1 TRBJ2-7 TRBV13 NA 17 TGTGCCAGCAGCTTAGGACCGGGACAGGGGACCCTCGGCGAGCAGTACTTC CASSLGPGQGTLGEQYF
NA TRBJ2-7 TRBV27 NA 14 TGTGCCAGCAGTCTGAACAGCATCCTGCACGAGCAGTACTTC CASSLNSILHEQYF
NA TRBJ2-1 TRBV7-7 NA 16 TGTGCTAGCAGCTTACGGCCCCCAACCGTAGGGGATGAGCAGTTCTTC CASSLRPPTVGDEQFF
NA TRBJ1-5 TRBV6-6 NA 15 TGTGCCAGCAGTACTCCCGGGACCGCCAATCAGCCCCAGCATTTT CASSTPGTANQPQHF
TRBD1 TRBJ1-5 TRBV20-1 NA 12 TGCAGCCCGGGACAGAGCAATCAGCCCCAGCATTTT CSPGQSNQPQHF
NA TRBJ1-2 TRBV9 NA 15 TGTGCCAGCAGCGTAGGCAGGGGCGCTAACTATGGCTACACCTTC CASSVGRGANYGYTF
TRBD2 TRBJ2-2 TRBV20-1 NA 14 TGCAGTGCTAGAAGCGGGGGGCTAACCGGGGAGCTGTTTTTT CSARSGGLTGELFF
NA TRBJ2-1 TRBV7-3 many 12 TGTGCCAGCAGCTTATCGTCCGGGGAGCAGTTCTTC CASSLSSGEQFF
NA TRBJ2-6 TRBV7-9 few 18 TGTGCCAGCAGCCCCCTGACAGCCATGTTCTCTGGGGCCAACGTCCTGACTTTC CASSPLTAMFSGANVLTF
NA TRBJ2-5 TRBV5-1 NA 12 TGCGCCAGCAGCCCCTCTCCCGAGACCCAGTACTTC CASSPSPETQYF
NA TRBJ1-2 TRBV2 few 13 TGTGCCAGCATTGACGCCAACCAATATGGCTACACCTTC CASIDANQYGYTF
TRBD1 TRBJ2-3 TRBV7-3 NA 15 TGTGCCAGCAGCTCGGGACAGACCTTCACAGATACGCAGTATTTT CASSSGQTFTDTQYF